The entry below describes one T cell receptor beta chain. This clonotype showed up just a few times. No cognate antigen has been identified for it. No much larger clonotype is one base removed from it; base qualities were not supplied. The data were taken from a study of blood T cells in healthy people across ages (dated by TCRdb to between 2014 and 2017). General notes on the study: In model experiments, roughly one uniquely barcoded TCR beta cDNA molecule per two T cells was captured by template switching. The study measured age-related changes in TCR beta repertoire diversity using deep sequencing normalized with unique cDNA molecular identifiers. Donors were grouped into four age groups: young (average approximately 16 years), middle-aged (39), aged (roughly 62) and long-lived (about 90). Donors of different ages were randomly distributed across sequencing lanes to avoid experimental bias. Using the same blood draw, the study looked at two additional independent replicas of 1 million unique cDNA reads for two donors, one aged 18 to 30 and the other aged 80 or older. Beyond this particular receptor, the publication reports: Because profiling used bulk unsorted PBMCs, naive and antigen-experienced compartments could not be compared conclusively. Observed TCR beta diversity per million T cells fell roughly linearly with age, and a significant reduction was already apparent by age about 43. Estimates of total diversity based on one million sequenced T cells were considered lower bounds and underestimates. The percentage of naive T cells measured by flow cytometry correlated strongly with observed TCR beta diversity. Compared with the aged group, more naive CD4+ T cells, fewer expanded clones and increased TCR diversity were shown by the long-lived group, suggesting age selection. Because donor CMV infection status was unknown, age-related changes in expanded clonotypes were potentially confounded.

The V and J ends are trimmed by 0 bases and 4 bases, leaving 12 bases between them. The CDR3 holds 15 amino acids from the cysteine to the phenylalanine. Here the CDR3 DNA is all that survives: 45 bases in frame from base 1. The donors were roughly 40 Caucasian individuals from Russia, aged roughly 6 to 95 years, who were systemically healthy. Each donor gave 9 to 10 milliliters of peripheral blood, collected into EDTA-treated Vacutainer tubes. PBMCs were isolated by Ficoll-Paque density-gradient centrifugation, with at least 6.5 million obtained per sample. Trizol reagent was used to extract total RNA from the PBMCs, yielding at least 5 micrograms per sample. For every donor, flow cytometry on a PBMC aliquot measured the percentage of naive CD45RAhigh/CD27high T cells. The method was 5' RACE. Sequencing was carried out with an Illumina HiSeq 2500. A second about 7 to 12 cycle PCR used a sample-barcoded 5' primer and a J-beta primer mix. Each TCR beta cDNA molecule received a unique molecular identifier from a template-switch 5' adaptor carrying 12 random nucleotides. Each sample yielded at least 3 million CDR3-containing paired-end reads. First-strand cDNA synthesis was performed from all RNA using the Mint cDNA synthesis kit, with priming by a TRBC-specific oligonucleotide. All cDNA was treated with uracil-DNA glycosylase and then went through a first 18-cycle PCR with the universal primers M1SS and BC2_uni_R. The authors' pipeline ran thus. For normalization, 1 million high-quality reads, each with a distinct molecular identifier, were randomly selected from each sample. Reads with shared molecular identifiers were discarded instead of being binned into consensus sequences. CDR3 identification, clonotype clustering and error correction used MiTCR with a Q25 quality threshold and the strictest error-elimination algorithm. Lower-bound total TCR beta diversity was estimated with a nonparametric unseen species model using Euler transformation. TCRdb reanalyzed the raw reads on its own, using fastp at Q25 for trimming and MiXCR for clone calling, and kept in-frame beta chains. Entries that share a CDR3 protein sequence are merged under the most common genes and DNA. TCRdb's processing, not the authors' own work, is the source of the V and J calls. The sample table lists 1.5 million to 2 million distinct CDR3 sequences, about 31% of them with a count of one. The top ten clonotypes cover approximately 11% of the sample.

The rearranged segments are TRBV12-3 or TRBV12-4 and TRBJ2-5, and possibly TRBD2, on 5 matching bases. What was sequenced was blood. The sequence came from a woman aged 25 to 45 in good health. The CDR3 protein: CASSLAELRGETQYF. The DNA sequence is given as TGTGCCAGCAGTTTAGCTGAGCTCCGGGGAGAGACCCAGTACTTC.